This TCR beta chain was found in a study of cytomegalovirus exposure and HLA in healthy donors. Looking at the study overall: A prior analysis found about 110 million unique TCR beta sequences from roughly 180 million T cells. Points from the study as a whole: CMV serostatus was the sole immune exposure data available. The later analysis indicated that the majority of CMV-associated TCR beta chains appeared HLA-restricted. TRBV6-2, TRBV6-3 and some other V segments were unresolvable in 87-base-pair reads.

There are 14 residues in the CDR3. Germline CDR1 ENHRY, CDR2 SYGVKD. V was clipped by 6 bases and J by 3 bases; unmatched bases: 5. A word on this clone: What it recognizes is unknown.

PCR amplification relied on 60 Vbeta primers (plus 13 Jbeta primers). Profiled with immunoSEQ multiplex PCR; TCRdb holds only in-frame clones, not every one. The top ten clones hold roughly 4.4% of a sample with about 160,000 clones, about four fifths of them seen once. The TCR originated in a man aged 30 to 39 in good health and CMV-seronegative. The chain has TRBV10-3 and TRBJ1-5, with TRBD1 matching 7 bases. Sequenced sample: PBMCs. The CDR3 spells CAIRSDRLNQPQHF. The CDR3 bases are TGTGCCATCAGGTCGGACAGGCTCAATCAGCCCCAGCATTTT.